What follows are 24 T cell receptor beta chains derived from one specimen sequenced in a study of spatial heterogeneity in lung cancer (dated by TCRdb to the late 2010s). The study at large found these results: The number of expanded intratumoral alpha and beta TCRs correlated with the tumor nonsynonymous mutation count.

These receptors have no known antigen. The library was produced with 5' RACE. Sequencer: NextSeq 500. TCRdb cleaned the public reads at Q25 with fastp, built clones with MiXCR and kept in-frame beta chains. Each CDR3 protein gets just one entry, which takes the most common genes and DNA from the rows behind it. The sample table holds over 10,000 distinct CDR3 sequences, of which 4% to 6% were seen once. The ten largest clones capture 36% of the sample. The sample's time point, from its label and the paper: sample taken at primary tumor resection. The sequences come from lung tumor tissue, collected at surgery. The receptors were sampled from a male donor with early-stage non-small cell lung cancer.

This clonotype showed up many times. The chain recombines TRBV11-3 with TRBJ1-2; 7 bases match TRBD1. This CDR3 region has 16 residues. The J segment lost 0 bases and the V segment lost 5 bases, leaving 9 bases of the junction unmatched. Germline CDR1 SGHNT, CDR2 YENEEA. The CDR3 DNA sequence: TGTGCCAGCAGCCCCCGGGACAGTACGCCTAACTATGGCTACACCTTC. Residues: CASSPRDSTPNYGYTF.

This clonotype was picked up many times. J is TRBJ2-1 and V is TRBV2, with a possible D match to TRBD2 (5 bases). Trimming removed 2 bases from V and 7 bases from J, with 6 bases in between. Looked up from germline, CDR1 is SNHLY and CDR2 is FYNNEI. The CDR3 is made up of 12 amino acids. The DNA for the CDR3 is TGTGCCAGCAGTGAACCGGGGAATGAGCAGTTCTTC. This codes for CASSEPGNEQFF.

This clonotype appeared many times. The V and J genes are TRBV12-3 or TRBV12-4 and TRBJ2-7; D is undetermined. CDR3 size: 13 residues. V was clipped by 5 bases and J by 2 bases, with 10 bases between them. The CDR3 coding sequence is TGTGCCAGCAGTCTTGTTGGGACCTACGAGCAGTACTTC. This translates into CASSLVGTYEQYF.

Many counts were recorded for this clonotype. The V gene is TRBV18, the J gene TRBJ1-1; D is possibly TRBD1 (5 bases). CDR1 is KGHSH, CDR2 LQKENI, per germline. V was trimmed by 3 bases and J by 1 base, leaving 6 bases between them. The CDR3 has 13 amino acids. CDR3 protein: CASSPTGNTEAFF. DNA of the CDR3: TGTGCCAGCTCACCCACAGGGAACACTGAAGCTTTCTTT.

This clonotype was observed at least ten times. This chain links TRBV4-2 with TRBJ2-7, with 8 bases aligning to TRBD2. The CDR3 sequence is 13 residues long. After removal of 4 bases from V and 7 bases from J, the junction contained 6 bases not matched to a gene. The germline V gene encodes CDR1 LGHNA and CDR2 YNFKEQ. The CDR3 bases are TGTGCCAGCAGCCCCGACGGGGGGGCTGAGCAGTACTTC. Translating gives CASSPDGGAEQYF.

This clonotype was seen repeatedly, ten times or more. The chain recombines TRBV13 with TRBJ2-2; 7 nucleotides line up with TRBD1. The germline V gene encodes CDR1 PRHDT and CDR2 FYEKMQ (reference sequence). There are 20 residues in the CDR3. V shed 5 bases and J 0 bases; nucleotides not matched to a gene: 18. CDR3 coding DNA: TGTGCCAGCAGCCTCACGCGCCCGACAGGGTTGGTCTCGAACACCGGGGAGCTGTTTTTT. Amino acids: CASSLTRPTGLVSNTGELFF. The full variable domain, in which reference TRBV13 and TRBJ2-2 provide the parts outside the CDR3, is AAGVIQSPRHLIKEKRETATLKCYPIPRHDTVYWYQQGPGQDPQFLISFYEKMQSDKGSIPDRFSAQQFSDYHSELNMSSLELGDSALYFCASSLTRPTGLVSNTGELFFGEGSRLTVL.

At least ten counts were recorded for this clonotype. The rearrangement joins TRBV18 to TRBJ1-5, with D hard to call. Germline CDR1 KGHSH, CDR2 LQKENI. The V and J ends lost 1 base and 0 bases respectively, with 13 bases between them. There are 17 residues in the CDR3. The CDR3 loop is CASSPRPRTDSNQPQHF. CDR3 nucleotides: TGTGCCAGCTCACCACGTCCCAGGACGGATAGCAATCAGCCCCAGCATTTT.

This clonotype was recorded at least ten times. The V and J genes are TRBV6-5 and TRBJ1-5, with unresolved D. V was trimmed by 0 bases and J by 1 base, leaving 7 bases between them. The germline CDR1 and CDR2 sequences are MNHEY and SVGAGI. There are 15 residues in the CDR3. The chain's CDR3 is CASSYSSGSNQPQHF. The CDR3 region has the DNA TGTGCCAGCAGTTACTCGTCTGGAAGCAATCAGCCCCAGCATTTT.

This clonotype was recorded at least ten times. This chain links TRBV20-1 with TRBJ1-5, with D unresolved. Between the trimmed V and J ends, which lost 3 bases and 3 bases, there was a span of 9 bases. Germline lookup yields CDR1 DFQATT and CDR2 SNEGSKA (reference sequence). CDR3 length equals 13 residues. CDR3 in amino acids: CSASRQINQPQHF. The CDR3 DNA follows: TGCAGTGCTAGCAGGCAGATCAATCAGCCCCAGCATTTT.

The CDR3 here is CASSLGATGITEAFF. The CDR3 nucleotides are TGTGCCAGCAGCTTGGGGGCCACAGGGATCACTGAAGCTTTCTTT. The rearrangement uses TRBV5-6 and TRBJ1-1; possible D gene TRBD1, 6 bases. Germline V gene lookup returns CDR1 SGHDT and CDR2 YYEEEE. The CDR3 has 15 residues. The V and J ends lost 0 bases and 4 bases respectively, with 13 bases between them.

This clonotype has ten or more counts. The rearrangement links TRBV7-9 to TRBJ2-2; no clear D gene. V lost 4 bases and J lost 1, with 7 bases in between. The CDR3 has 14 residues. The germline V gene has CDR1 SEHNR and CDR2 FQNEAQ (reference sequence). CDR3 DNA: TGTGCCAGCAGCTCGGAAGTGAACACCGGGGAGCTGTTTTTT. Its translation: CASSSEVNTGELFF.

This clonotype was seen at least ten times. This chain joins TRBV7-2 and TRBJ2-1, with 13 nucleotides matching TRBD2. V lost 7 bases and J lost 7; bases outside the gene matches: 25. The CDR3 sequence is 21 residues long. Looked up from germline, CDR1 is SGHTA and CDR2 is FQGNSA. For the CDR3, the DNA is TGTGCCAGCATCAAAAAAGGACTAGCGGGGGCCCGATTCGTTAGCTGGAATGAGCAGTTCTTC. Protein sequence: CASIKKGLAGARFVSWNEQFF.

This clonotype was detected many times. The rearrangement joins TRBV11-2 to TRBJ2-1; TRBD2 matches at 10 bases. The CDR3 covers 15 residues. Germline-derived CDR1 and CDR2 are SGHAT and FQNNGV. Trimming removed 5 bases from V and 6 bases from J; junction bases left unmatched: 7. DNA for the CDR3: TGTGCCAGCAGCCTAGGAACTAGCGGGGTCAATGAGCAGTTCTTC. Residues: CASSLGTSGVNEQFF.

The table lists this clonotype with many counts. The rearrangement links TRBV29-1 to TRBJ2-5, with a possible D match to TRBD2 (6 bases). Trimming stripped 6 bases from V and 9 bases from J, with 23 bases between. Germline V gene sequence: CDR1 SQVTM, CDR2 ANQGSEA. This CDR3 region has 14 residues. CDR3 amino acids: CSVKDGSSLQAQYF. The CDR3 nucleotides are TGCAGCGTAAAAGACGGGAGCTCTCTCCAGGCCCAGTACTTC.

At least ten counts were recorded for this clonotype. CDR3 protein: CASSELYSQETQYF. DNA of the CDR3: TGTGCCAGCAGTGAATTGTACAGCCAAGAGACCCAGTACTTC. The J gene is TRBJ2-5, the V gene TRBV2; D is undetermined. Trimming removed 2 bases at V and 1 base at J, with 8 bases between. The CDR3 sequence is 14 residues long. Germline loops: CDR1 SNHLY, CDR2 FYNNEI.

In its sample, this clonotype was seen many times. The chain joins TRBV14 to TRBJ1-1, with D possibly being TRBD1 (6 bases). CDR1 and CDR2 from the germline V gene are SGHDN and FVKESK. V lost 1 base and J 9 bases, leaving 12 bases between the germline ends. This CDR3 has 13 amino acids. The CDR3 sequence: CASSQVGTQKAFF. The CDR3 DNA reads TGTGCCAGCAGCCAAGTTGGGACACAAAAAGCTTTCTTT.

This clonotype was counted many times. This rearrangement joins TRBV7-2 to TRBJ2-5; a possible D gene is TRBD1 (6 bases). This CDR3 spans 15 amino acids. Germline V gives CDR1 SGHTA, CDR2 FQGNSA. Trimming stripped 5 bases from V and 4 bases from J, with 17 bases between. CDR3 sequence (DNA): TGTGCCAGCAGCCCACCTTCCACAGGGTCAGAGACCCAGTACTTC. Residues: CASSPPSTGSETQYF. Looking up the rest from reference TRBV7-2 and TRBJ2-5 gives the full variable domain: GAGVSQSPSNKVTEKGKDVELRCDPISGHTALYWYRQSLGQGLEFLIYFQGNSAPDKSGLPSDRFSAERTGGSVSTLTIQRTQQEDSAVYLCASSPPSTGSETQYFGPGTRLLVL.

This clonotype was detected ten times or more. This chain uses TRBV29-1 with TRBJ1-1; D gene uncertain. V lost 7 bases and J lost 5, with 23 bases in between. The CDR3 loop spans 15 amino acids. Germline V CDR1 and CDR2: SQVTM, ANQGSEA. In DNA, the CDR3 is TGCAGCGCCTACGACCCGGGGAAGAGGAATACTGAAGCTTTCTTT. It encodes CSAYDPGKRNTEAFF.

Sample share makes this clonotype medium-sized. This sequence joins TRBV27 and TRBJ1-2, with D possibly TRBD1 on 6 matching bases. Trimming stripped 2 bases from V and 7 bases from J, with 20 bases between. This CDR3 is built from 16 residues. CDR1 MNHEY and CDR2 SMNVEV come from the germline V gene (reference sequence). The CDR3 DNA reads TGTGCCAGCAGTTTACAAAATCCGGGGGCGAAGAGTGGCTACACCTTC. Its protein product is CASSLQNPGAKSGYTF.

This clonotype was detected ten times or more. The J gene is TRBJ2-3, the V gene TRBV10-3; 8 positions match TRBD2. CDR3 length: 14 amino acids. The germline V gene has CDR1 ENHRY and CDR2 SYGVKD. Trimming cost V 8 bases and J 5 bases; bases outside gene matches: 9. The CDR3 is CAISPREGQDTQYF. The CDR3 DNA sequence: TGTGCCATCTCTCCACGGGAGGGCCAAGATACGCAGTATTTT.

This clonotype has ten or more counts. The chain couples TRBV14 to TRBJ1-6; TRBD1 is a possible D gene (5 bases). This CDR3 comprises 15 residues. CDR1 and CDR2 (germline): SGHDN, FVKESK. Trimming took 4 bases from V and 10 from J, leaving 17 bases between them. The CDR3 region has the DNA TGTGCCAGCAGCCTCGGGGCCTTTGGGAGATCACCCCTCCACTTT. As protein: CASSLGAFGRSPLHF.

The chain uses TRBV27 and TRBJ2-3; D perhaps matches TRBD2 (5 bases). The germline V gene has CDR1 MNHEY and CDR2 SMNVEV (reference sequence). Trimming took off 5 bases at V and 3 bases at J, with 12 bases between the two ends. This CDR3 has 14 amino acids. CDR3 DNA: TGTGCCAGCAGTCCGGACTGGGAGACAGATACGCAGTATTTT. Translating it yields CASSPDWETDTQYF.

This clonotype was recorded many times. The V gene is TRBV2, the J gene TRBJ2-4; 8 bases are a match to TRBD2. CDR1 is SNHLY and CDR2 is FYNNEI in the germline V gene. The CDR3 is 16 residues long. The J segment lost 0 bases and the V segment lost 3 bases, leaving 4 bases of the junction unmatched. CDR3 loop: CASSEGLAGAKNIQYF. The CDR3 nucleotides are TGTGCCAGCAGTGAGGGTCTAGCGGGAGCCAAAAACATTCAGTACTTC.

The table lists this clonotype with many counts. The chain's CDR3 is CSARVVAGAETQYF. Here the CDR3 DNA reads TGCAGTGCTAGAGTAGTAGCGGGAGCGGAGACCCAGTACTTC. The rearrangement links TRBV20-1 to TRBJ2-5; 9 positions match TRBD2. CDR1 DFQATT and CDR2 SNEGSKA come from the germline V gene (reference sequence). V was clipped by 1 base and J by 5 bases; unmatched bases: 5. The CDR3 is made up of 14 amino acids.